This entry features one TCR beta chain sequence. Its antigen is as yet unknown. Certain patients were not enrolled. These were patients with other autoimmune diseases, uncontrolled infections, pregnancy or lactation. This sample was taken from a study of Graves' ophthalmopathy and Graves' hyperthyroidism. The CDR3 is 14 residues long. The V gene lost 5 bases and the J gene lost 2 bases, with 12 bases spanning the gap. RNA served as the template for amplifying TCR beta CDR3 regions. After a first-round RT-PCR with HTBI primers, a second-round multiplex PCR was run. A single record per CDR3 protein comes from TCRdb applying MiXCR to the multiplex PCR reads. Of approximately 160,000 distinct CDR3 sequences listed, 30% to 45% are singletons. Findings of the study overall: The model's prediction of ophthalmopathy progression had roughly 68% sensitivity and 72% to 80% specificity. In separating ophthalmopathy from stable hyperthyroidism, a 13-signature model achieved 85% to 90% sensitivity and nearly 84% specificity.

The clonotype was recovered from a woman aged 40 to 50 with Graves' ophthalmopathy. The V call is TRBV12-3 or TRBV12-4, the J call TRBJ1-1, with D unresolved. Sample: peripheral blood. CDR3 sequence (DNA): TGTGCCAGCAGTCCATACAGTGAAAACACTGAAGCTTTCTTT. Amino acids: CASSPYSENTEAFF.